This TCR beta chain was profiled in a study of shared clonotypes between healthy human individuals. Study in general: Donor ages ranged 18 to 49 years: a couple of women, a few men.

Cells designated naive CD8 were CD45RO-negative and were positively selected for CCR7, with terminally differentiated effector memory CD45RA+ cells excluded. Study-wide results and caveats: Estimated richness values were generally larger in naive subsets than in memory subsets.

CDR3 length equals 14 residues. Between the trimmed V and J ends, which lost 5 bases and 4 bases, there was a span of 15 bases. The germline V gene encodes CDR1 MNHEY and CDR2 SMNVEV (reference sequence). Profiling relied on immunoSEQ multiplex PCR, and the TCRdb table lists in-frame clones only, not all of them. The data show some 800,000 clones, with roughly 92% seen just once and 24% held by the top ten. As concerns this clone: The antigen is undetermined.

The origin of this receptor is a man aged 25-45 years in good health. This chain uses TRBV27 with TRBJ2-7, with D perhaps TRBD2 (6 bases). Sequencing used naive CD8+ T cells sorted from blood. CDR3 sequence (DNA): TGTGCCAGCAGTGGCTCCGGGACTTTTTACGAGCAGTACTTC. Its protein is CASSGSGTFYEQYF.